Listed below are T cell receptor beta chains from one sample, sequenced in a study of blood T cell repertoires in COVID-19. Clones were read by immunoSEQ multiplex PCR, and TCRdb kept only the in-frame ones, dropping some. The sample has 15,000 to 18,000 clones; about 88% are singletons. The sequenced sample consisted of peripheral blood. All receptors derive from a man aged 55 to 69 with acute or convalescent COVID-19. Each CDR3 is given with its conserved first and last residue. The D gene is left open where the match is weak. Clone size is given for some rows only: seen once, a few or many times, or a class if the clone is expanded.

j_call | v_call | clone_size | d_call | cdr3_nt | cdr3_aa
TRBJ2-5 | TRBV6-5 | NA | NA | TGTGCCAGCTTAGCAGATCGGGAGACCCAGTACTTC | CASLADRETQYF
TRBJ1-1 | TRBV28 | NA | NA | TGTGCCAGCCTTAACATAAGCACTGAAGCTTTCTTT | CASLNISTEAFF
TRBJ2-5 | TRBV11-1 | NA | NA | TGTGCCAGCAGCTTAGGGGTAGCAGAGACCCAGTACTTC | CASSLGVAETQYF
TRBJ2-7 | TRBV18 | NA | TRBD1 | TGTGCCAGCTCACCGGGGACAGGGGGCTACGAGCAGTACTTC | CASSPGTGGYEQYF
TRBJ1-6 | TRBV19 | NA | NA | TGTGCCAGTAGTACCCGGTACTCCTATAATTCACCCCTCCACTTT | CASSTRYSYNSPLHF
TRBJ2-5 | TRBV5-1 | NA | NA | TGCGCCAGCAGCTTGTCTTCGGCGAGGCCGGCCCAGTACTTC | CASSLSSARPAQYF
TRBJ1-1 | TRBV24-1 | NA | NA | TGTGCCACCTCTAACAGCGGACTGAACACTGAAGCTTTCTTT | CATSNSGLNTEAFF
TRBJ1-5 | TRBV19 | NA | NA | TGTGCCAGTAGTACCAATAGGGGTAGCAATCAGCCCCAGCATTTT | CASSTNRGSNQPQHF
TRBJ2-7 | TRBV5-1 | NA | TRBD1 | TGCGCCAGCAGCTTGGGGACAGGGTACGAGCAGTACTTC | CASSLGTGYEQYF
TRBJ2-7 | TRBV18 | NA | TRBD2 | TGTGCCAGCTCACCATCAGGTCTAGCGGGGGGCAAGTACTTC | CASSPSGLAGGKYF
TRBJ1-1 | TRBV19 | NA | NA | TGTGCCAGTAGTATTCAGTTGAACACTGAAGCTTTCTTT | CASSIQLNTEAFF
TRBJ1-1 | TRBV6-5 | NA | TRBD1 | TGTGCCAGCAGCCCCATGAGACAGGGGGGCACTGAAGCTTTCTTT | CASSPMRQGGTEAFF
TRBJ2-1 | TRBV5-1 | NA | TRBD2 | TGCGCCAGCAGCTTGGCCGACGGGAGGGCGGACGAGCAGTTCTTC | CASSLADGRADEQFF
TRBJ2-7 | TRBV5-4 | NA | TRBD2 | TGTGCCAGCAGCTTTATAGCGGGGCCCTCCTACGAGCAGTACTTC | CASSFIAGPSYEQYF
TRBJ2-1 | TRBV30 | many | TRBD2 | TGTGCCTGGAGTGAGATAGCGGGGTTGCAGTTCTTC | CAWSEIAGLQFF
TRBJ2-5 | TRBV28 | NA | NA | TGTGCCAGCAGTTCAGCGACAGTAAAAGAGACCCAGTACTTC | CASSSATVKETQYF
TRBJ2-7 | TRBV5-1 | NA | TRBD2 | TGCGCCAGCAGCTTGAAGCTAGCGGGGGGCCGGACCCCCTACGAGCAGTACTTC | CASSLKLAGGRTPYEQYF
TRBJ2-7 | TRBV5-1 | NA | NA | TGCGCCAGCAGCTCTAACAGGGGGGGACCCTACGAGCAGTACTTC | CASSSNRGGPYEQYF
TRBJ2-2 | TRBV7-7 | NA | TRBD2 | TGTGCTAGCAGCGCCGGGACTAGCGGAAACACCGGGGAGCTGTTTTTT | CASSAGTSGNTGELFF
TRBJ1-4 | TRBV7-9 | NA | NA | TGTGCCAGCGGAAAGAACAGGGAGCAAGTGGAAAAACTGTTTTTT | CASGKNREQVEKLFF
TRBJ1-5 | TRBV6-4 | NA | TRBD1 | TGTGCCAGCAGTGACTCGAGGACAGGGGAGTTTAGCAATCAGCCCCAGCATTTT | CASSDSRTGEFSNQPQHF